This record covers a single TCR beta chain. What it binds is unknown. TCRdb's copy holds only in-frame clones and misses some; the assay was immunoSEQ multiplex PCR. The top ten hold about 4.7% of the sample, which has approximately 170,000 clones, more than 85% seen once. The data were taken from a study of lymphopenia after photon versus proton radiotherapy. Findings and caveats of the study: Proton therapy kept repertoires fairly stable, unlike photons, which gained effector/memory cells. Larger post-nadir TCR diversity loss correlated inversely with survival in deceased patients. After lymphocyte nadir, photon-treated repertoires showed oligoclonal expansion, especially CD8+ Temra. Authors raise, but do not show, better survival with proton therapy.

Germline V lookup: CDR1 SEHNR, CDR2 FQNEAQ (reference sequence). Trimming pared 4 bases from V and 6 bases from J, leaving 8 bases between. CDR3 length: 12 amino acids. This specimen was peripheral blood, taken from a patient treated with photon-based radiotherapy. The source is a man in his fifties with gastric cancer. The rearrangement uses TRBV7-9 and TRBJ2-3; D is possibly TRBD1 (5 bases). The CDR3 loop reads CASSYPGDTQYF. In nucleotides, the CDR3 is TGTGCCAGCAGCTACCCAGGGGATACGCAGTATTTT.